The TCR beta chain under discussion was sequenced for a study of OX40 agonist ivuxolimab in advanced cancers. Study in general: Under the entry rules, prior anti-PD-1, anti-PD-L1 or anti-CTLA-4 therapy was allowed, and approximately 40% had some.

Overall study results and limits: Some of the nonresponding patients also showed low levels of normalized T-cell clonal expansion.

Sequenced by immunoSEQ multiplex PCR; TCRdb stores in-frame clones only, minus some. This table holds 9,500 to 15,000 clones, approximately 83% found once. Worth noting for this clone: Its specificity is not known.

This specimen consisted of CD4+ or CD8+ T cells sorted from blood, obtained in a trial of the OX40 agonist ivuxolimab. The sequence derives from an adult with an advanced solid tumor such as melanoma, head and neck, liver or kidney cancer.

The CDR3: CASSLMRGPGNEQFF. In DNA form, the CDR3 reads TGCGCCAGCAGCCTAATGAGGGGGCCGGGTAATGAGCAGTTCTTC. The chain employs TRBV4-3 and TRBJ2-1; the match to TRBD1 covers 7 bases. The CDR3 spans 15 residues. Germline CDR1 LGHNA, CDR2 YSLEER. The ends lost 4 bases at V and 7 bases at J; junction bases unmatched: 10.